This T cell receptor (beta chain) was recorded in a study of blood T cell repertoires in COVID-19. Background on the study: PBMCs, B-cell-depleted T cells, or T cells provided the cDNA or gDNA that made up the material.

After removal of 2 bases from V and 4 bases from J, the junction contained 9 bases not matched to a gene. The germline V gene has CDR1 SGHTA and CDR2 FQGTGA. This CDR3 comprises 18 residues. Data came from immunoSEQ multiplex PCR; TCRdb stores just in-frame clones and leaves some out. This table holds some 28,000 clones, 70% to 90% found once. This rearrangement joins TRBV7-3 to TRBJ2-1; the match to TRBD2 covers 12 bases. The sequencing sample was made of peripheral blood. This clonotype was obtained from a human donor in a cohort sampled during active COVID-19. CDR3 bases: TGTGCCAGCAGCTTAGGGACTAGCGGGCCGCGGGGGTACAATGAGCAGTTCTTC. It is translated as CASSLGTSGPRGYNEQFF.